Below, one TCR beta chain is given with its context. The trim removed 4 bases at V and 8 bases at J, leaving 11 bases unmatched. Germline V gene sequence: CDR1 SGHDT, CDR2 YYEEEE. This CDR3 has 16 residues. TRB rearrangements spanning V, D and J were amplified using mixed TRB-A/B primers. TCRdb itself ran the multiplex PCR reads through MiXCR, one entry per CDR3 protein. The table lists 9,500 to 11,000 distinct CDR3 sequences, roughly 45% of them singletons. Amplification of TCR beta used genomic DNA extracted from peripheral blood. These data belong to a study of T cell repertoires in aging, cancer and after chemotherapy.

V and J are TRBV5-6 and TRBJ2-2; 10 bases line up with TRBD2. The clonotype originates from a human donor in good health. The sequencing sample was made of blood. The CDR3 DNA sequence: TGTGCCAGCAGCGGGCTAGCGGGAGCTAGTTCGGGGGAGCTGTTTTTT. It yields the protein CASSGLAGASSGELFF.